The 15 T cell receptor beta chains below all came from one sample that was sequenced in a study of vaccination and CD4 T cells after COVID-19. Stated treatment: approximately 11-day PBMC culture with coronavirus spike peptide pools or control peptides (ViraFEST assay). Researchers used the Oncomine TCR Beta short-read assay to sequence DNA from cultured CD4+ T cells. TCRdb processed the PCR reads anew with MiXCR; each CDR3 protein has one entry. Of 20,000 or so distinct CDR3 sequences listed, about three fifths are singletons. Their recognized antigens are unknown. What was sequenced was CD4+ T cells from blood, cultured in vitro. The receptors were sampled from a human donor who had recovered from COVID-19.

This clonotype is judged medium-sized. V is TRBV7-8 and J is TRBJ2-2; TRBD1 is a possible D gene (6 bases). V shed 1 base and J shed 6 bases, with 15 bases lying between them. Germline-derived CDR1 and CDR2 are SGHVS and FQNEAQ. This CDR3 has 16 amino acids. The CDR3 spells CASSLGSQGGAGELFF. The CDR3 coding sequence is TGTGCCAGCAGCTTAGGGTCACAGGGTGGGGCCGGGGAGCTGTTTTTT.

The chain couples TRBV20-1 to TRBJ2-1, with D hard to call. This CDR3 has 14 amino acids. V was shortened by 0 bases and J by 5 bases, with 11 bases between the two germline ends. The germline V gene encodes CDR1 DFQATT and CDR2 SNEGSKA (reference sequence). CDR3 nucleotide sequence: TGCAGTGCTAGAGATCCCCAAGGGAACAATGAGCAGTTCTTC. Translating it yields CSARDPQGNNEQFF.

As DNA, the CDR3 is TGCGCCAGCAGTCTTACAGGGGCGGATCAGCCCCAGCATTTT. Translation gives CASSLTGADQPQHF. The gene calls are TRBV10-2 and TRBJ1-5; 7 bases are a match to TRBD1. The CDR3 length is 14 residues. Trimming cost V 5 bases and J 5 bases; bases outside gene matches: 6. The germline CDR1 and CDR2 sequences are WSHSY and SAAADI.

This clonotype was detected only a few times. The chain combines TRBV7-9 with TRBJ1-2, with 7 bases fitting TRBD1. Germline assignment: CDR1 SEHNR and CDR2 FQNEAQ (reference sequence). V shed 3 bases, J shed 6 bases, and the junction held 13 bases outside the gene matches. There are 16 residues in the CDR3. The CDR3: CASSFGEGARADGYTF. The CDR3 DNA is TGTGCCAGCAGCTTTGGAGAGGGGGCGCGTGCGGATGGCTACACCTTC.

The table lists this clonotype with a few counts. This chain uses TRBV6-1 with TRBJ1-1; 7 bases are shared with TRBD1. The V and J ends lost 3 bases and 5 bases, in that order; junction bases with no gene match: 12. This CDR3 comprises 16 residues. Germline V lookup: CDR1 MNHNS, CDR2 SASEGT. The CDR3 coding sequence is TGTGCCAGCAGTGACCGACAGGGAGGGAGGGGGACTGAAGCTTTCTTT. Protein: CASSDRQGGRGTEAFF.

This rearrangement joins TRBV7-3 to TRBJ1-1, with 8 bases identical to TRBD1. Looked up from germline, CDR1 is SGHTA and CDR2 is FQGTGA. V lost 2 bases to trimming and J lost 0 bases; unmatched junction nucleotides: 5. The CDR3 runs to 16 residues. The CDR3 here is CASSLSAGGVNTEAFF. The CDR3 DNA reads TGTGCCAGCAGCTTATCGGCAGGGGGCGTGAACACTGAAGCTTTCTTT. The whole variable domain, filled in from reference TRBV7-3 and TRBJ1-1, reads GAGVSQTPSNKVTEKGKYVELRCDPISGHTALYWYRQSLGQGPEFLIYFQGTGAADDSGLPNDRFFAVRPEGSVSTLKIQRTERGDSAVYLCASSLSAGGVNTEAFFGQGTRLTVV.

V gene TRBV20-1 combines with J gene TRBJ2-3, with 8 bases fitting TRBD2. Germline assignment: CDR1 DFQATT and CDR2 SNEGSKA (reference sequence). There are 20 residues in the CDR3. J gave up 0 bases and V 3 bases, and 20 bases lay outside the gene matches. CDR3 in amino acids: CSASRQSRLAQRPSTDTQYF. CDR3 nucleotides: TGCAGTGCTAGTAGACAGTCGAGACTAGCGCAACGTCCTAGCACAGATACGCAGTATTTT.

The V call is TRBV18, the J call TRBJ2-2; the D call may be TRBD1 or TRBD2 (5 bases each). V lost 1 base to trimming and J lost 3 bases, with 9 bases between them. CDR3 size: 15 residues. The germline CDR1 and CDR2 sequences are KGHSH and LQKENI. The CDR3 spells CASSPRGSDTGELFF. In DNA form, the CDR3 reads TGTGCCAGCTCACCACGGGGGTCGGACACCGGGGAGCTGTTTTTT.

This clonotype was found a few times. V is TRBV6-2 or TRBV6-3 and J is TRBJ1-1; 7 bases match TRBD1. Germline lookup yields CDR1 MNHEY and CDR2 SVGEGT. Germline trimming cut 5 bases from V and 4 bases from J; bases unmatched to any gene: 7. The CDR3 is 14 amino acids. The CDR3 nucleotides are TGTGCCAGCAGTCCAGACAGGGAGAGCACTGAAGCTTTCTTT. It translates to CASSPDRESTEAFF.

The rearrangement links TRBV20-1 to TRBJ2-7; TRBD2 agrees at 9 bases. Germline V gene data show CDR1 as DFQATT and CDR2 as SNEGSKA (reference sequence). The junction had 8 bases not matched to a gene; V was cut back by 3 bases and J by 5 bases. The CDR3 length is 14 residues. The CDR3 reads CSARATSGRDEQYF. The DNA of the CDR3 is TGCAGTGCTAGGGCCACTAGCGGGCGCGACGAGCAGTACTTC.

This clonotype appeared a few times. CDR3 nucleotide sequence: TGTGCCAGCAGTGTGCGGGCTAGCGGGTTCCAGTACTTC. Its translation is CASSVRASGFQYF. V usage is TRBV2 and J usage is TRBJ2-7; TRBD2 matches 8 bases. CDR1 and CDR2 from the germline V gene are SNHLY and FYNNEI. CDR3 length: 13 amino acids. V gave up 4 bases and J gave up 10 bases; unmatched junction bases: 9.

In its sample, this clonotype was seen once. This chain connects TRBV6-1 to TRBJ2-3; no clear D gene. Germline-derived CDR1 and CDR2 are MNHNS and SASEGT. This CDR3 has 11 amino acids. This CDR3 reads CARNWTDTQYF. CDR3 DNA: TGTGCGAGAAACTGGACAGATACGCAGTATTTT.

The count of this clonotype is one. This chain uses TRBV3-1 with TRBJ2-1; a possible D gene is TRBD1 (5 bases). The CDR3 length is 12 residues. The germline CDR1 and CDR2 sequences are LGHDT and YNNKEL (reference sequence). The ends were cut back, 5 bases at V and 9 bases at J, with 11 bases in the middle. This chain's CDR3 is CASSSSRGEQFF. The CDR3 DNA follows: TGTGCCAGCAGCTCGTCTAGGGGTGAGCAGTTCTTC.

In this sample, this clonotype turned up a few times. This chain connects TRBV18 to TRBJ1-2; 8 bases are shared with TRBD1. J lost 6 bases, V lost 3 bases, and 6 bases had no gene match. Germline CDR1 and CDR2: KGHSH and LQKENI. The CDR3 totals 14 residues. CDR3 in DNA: TGTGCCAGCTCACCCCCAGGGGGCGCCCATGGCTACACCTTC. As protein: CASSPPGGAHGYTF. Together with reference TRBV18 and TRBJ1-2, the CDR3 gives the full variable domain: NAGVMQNPRHLVRRRGQEARLRCSPMKGHSHVYWYRQLPEEGLKFMVYLQKENIIDESGMPKERFSAEFPKEGPSILRIQQVVRGDSAAYFCASSPPGGAHGYTFGSGTRLTVV.

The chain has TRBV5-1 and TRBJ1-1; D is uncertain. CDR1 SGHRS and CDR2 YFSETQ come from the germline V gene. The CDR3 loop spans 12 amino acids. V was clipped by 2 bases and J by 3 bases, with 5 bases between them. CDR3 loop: CASSFGDTEAFF. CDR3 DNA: TGCGCCAGCAGCTTTGGGGACACTGAAGCTTTCTTT.